Listed here are 2 T cell receptor beta chains from one sample, sequenced in a study of blood T cell repertoires in COVID-19. The table came from immunoSEQ multiplex PCR; TCRdb's copy has only in-frame clones and leaves some out. Found here are about 490,000 clones, around 85% of them singletons; the top ten hold approximately 3.4%. What was sequenced was peripheral blood. The receptors originated from a human donor in a cohort sampled during active COVID-19.

In this sample, this clone turned up once. The chain recombines TRBV7-2 with TRBJ2-3; 16 positions agree with TRBD2. V was clipped by 5 bases and J by 0 bases; unmatched bases: 5. CDR1 SGHTA and CDR2 FQGNSA come from the germline V gene. The CDR3 contains 18 residues. The CDR3: CASSMGLAGGTSTDTQYF. Written as DNA, the CDR3 is TGTGCCAGCAGCATGGGACTAGCGGGAGGGACAAGCACAGATACGCAGTATTTT.

V usage is TRBV24-1 and J usage is TRBJ2-3; TRBD2 is a possible D gene (5 bases). V was trimmed by 3 bases and J by 0 bases, leaving 12 bases between them. The CDR3 has 16 amino acids. Germline V gene lookup returns CDR1 KGHDR and CDR2 SFDVKD. The CDR3 nucleotides are TGTGCCACCAGTGATCCTGGACTCCCTAGCACAGATACGCAGTATTTT. Translated, it gives CATSDPGLPSTDTQYF.